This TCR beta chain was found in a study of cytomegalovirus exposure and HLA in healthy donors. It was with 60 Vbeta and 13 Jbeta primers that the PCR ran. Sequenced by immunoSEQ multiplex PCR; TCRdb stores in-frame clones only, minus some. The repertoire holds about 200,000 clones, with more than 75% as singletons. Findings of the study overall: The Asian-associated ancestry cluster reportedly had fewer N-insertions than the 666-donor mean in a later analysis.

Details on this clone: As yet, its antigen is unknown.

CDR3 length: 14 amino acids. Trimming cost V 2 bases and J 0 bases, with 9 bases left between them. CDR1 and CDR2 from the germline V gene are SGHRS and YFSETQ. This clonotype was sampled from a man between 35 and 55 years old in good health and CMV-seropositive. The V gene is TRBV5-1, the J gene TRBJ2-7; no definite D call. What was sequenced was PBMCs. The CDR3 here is CASSLSRSSYEQYF. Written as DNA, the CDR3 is TGCGCCAGCAGCTTAAGCCGGAGCTCCTACGAGCAGTACTTC.